This TCR beta chain was identified during a study of T cells in tuberculosis (dated by TCRdb to 2017 to 2018). For the wider study: In the study, CD1B tetramers and high-throughput TCR immunosequencing were combined to characterize T cells specific for the mycobacterial lipid antigen glucose monomycolate (GMM). In a South African clinical cohort, IGRA-negative adolescents, IGRA-positive adolescents with latent tuberculosis and adults with active tuberculosis were compared, with fewer than eleven people in each group. Here is what the overall study found, with its caveats: Smaller mean NN-distances to GMM-specific TCRs were observed in active tuberculosis TCR-alpha repertoires than in IGRA-negative controls, suggesting clonal expansion of GMM-specific TCRs. An accuracy of approximately 87% (AUROC roughly 0.87) was reached by a classifier using the diverse GMM-specific repertoire, compared with approximately 70% accuracy when GEM motif frequencies were used. Clinical samples were selected based on the availability of cryopreserved specimens, with adults included as active tuberculosis cases and adolescents included as controls. The smaller NN-distances in active tuberculosis patients were driven in part by shorter CDR3-alpha lengths, while the difference seen for TCR-beta was not statistically significant.

Counted from cysteine to phenylalanine, this CDR3 has 19 amino acids. Only CDR3 DNA remains: 57 bases, in frame from the first base. CDR1 MDHEN and CDR2 SYDVKM are derived from the germline V gene. V loses 5 bases at its end and J loses 0 bases; junction bases beyond the gene matches: 16. At study entry, a tuberculin skin test and the QuantiFERON-TB GOLD In-Tube IGRA were used to screen adolescents for latent tuberculosis infection. Immunosequencing was performed on unsorted cryopreserved PBMC and covered 100,000 or so T cells per clinical donor on average. Eleven high schools in the Worcester region of the Western Cape, South Africa, served as enrollment sites for adolescents aged 12 to 18 years. Some ten M. tuberculosis-infected adolescents and some ten uninfected adolescents, matched for age and sex, were selected. PBMC from adolescents were isolated by density centrifugation from freshly drawn heparinized blood and were then cryopreserved.

The immunoSEQ multiplex PCR assay was used to generate TCR libraries, with TCR-beta and/or TCR-alpha/delta assays applied to each sample. Amplified TCR libraries were sequenced on the Illumina high-throughput platform. The authors' pipeline ran thus. Clustering and dimensionality reduction relied on pairwise TCRdist distances among GMM-specific receptors from T cells that were either sorted ex vivo or expanded in vitro. Each clinical repertoire received a mean NN-distance score, defined as the average TCRdist to the nearest 10% of tetramer-positive reference sequences. GEM TCR motif frequency was calculated as the fraction of unique TCRs that matched known GEM sequences in V/J usage and CDR3 length. Active tuberculosis was classified by linear discriminant analysis with leave-one-out cross-validation, implemented in scikit-learn. TCRdb took over this immuneACCESS table, retaining in-frame rearrangements with V and J assigned. Such tables are incomplete; in checked studies, under half of the missing clones stem from an unresolved V gene, and the remainder is unexplained. V, J and clone size derive from that table, while D and trimming were established from the DNA sequence. Here the sample has 30,000 to 35,000 clones; 80% to 95% occur a single time. The ten top clones hold roughly 2.4% of the sample.

Comment on this clone: No cognate antigen has been identified for it. Qualities for individual bases were not recorded, and no much larger clone is one base off.

This sequence uses TRBV28 and TRBJ1-3, with 7 bases matching TRBD1. This TCR was recovered from a donor between 10 and 29 years old with latent tuberculosis or without tuberculosis infection. Sequenced material: PBMCs. The CDR3 region has the sequence CASSPRITWDSYSGNTIYF. The DNA reads TGTGCCAGCAGTCCCCGGATAACCTGGGACAGTTACTCTGGAAACACCATATATTTT.